The 10 T cell receptor beta chains in this list originate from one sample, sequenced in a study of blood T cell repertoires in COVID-19. Generated by immunoSEQ multiplex PCR, the TCRdb table keeps only in-frame clones and is missing some. The sample has roughly 150,000 clones, about 80% seen once; the top ten hold roughly 8.4%. The sequencing sample was made of peripheral blood. The receptors come from a man between 60 and 70 years old with acute or convalescent COVID-19.

The V gene is TRBV5-5, the J gene TRBJ1-2; the match to TRBD1 covers 9 bases. V lost 1 base, J lost 6 bases, and 4 bases stayed unmatched. The length of the CDR3 is 14 residues. Germline-derived CDR1 and CDR2 are SGHKS and YYEKEE (reference sequence). The CDR3 DNA is TGTGCCAGCAGCTTGACAGGGGGCTACGATGGCTACACCTTC. It codes for CASSLTGGYDGYTF.

This clone occurred once. The chain joins TRBV27 to TRBJ2-2, with D possibly being TRBD2 (6 bases). CDR1 is MNHEY and CDR2 is SMNVEV in the germline V gene (reference sequence). The CDR3 consists of 15 residues. V was clipped by 3 bases and J by 5 bases, with 13 bases between them. CDR3: CASSLGRIITGELFF. The DNA of the CDR3 is TGTGCCAGCAGTTTGGGGAGGATCATTACCGGGGAGCTGTTTTTT.

The chain joins TRBV6-2 or TRBV6-3 to TRBJ1-1; possibly TRBD1 for D (6 bases). Germline V CDR1 and CDR2: MNHEY, SVGEGT. The germline V and J ends were trimmed by 5 bases and 6 bases, with 16 bases remaining between them. The CDR3 has 14 residues. The CDR3 loop is CASSTDRLVAEAFF. The DNA for the CDR3 is TGTGCCAGCAGTACCGACAGGCTCGTCGCTGAAGCTTTCTTT.

This chain connects TRBV4-1 to TRBJ1-1; D perhaps matches TRBD1 (5 bases). The CDR3 runs to 13 residues. V lost 3 bases and J 10 bases, leaving 15 bases between the germline ends. From germline, CDR1 is MGHRA and CDR2 YSYEKL. The CDR3 region has the DNA TGCGCCAGCAGCCAGCACAGCCGGACAAGAGCTTTCTTT. It yields the protein CASSQHSRTRAFF.

On this clone itself: Other DNA sequences within the sample encode an identical CDR3. The V and J genes are TRBV6-4 and TRBJ2-3, with TRBD2 matching over 9 bases. CDR1 is MRHNA, CDR2 SNTAGT, per germline. After removal of 0 bases from V and 6 bases from J, the junction contained 1 base not matched to a gene. CDR3 length: 14 amino acids. The CDR3 DNA reads as TGTGCCAGCAGTGACTCAGGACTAGCGGATACGCAGTATTTT. Translation: CASSDSGLADTQYF.

The chain employs TRBV7-9 and TRBJ1-2; perhaps TRBD1 as D (6 bases). The V gene lost 5 bases and the J gene lost 5 bases, with 21 bases spanning the gap. The germline CDR1 and CDR2 sequences are SEHNR and FQNEAQ (reference sequence). This CDR3 contains 16 residues. The CDR3 sequence: CASSPAGGGLRYGYTF. The DNA of the CDR3 is TGTGCCAGCAGCCCCGCCGGCGGGGGGCTACGGTATGGCTACACCTTC.

The chain recombines TRBV2 with TRBJ1-1; possibly TRBD1 for D (6 bases). CDR1 SNHLY and CDR2 FYNNEI come from the germline V gene. The germline V and J ends were trimmed by 3 bases and 1 base, with 12 bases remaining between them. CDR3 length equals 15 residues. CDR3 sequence: CASSDPGDKNTEAFF. The CDR3, as DNA: TGTGCCAGCAGTGACCCAGGGGACAAGAACACTGAAGCTTTCTTT.

The J gene is TRBJ1-1, the V gene TRBV2; maybe TRBD1 (6 bases). The CDR3 has 15 residues. With 5 bases removed from V and 5 bases from J, the gap between germline ends came to 18 bases. Germline lookup yields CDR1 SNHLY and CDR2 FYNNEI. CDR3 loop: CASSWGEGENTEAFF. Written as DNA, the CDR3 is TGTGCCAGCAGTTGGGGGGAGGGGGAGAATACTGAAGCTTTCTTT. Variable domain in full (rest from reference TRBV2 and TRBJ1-1): EPEVTQTPSHQVTQMGQEVILRCVPISNHLYFYWYRQILGQKVEFLVSFYNNEISEKSEIFDDQFSVERPDGSNFTLKIRSTKLEDSAMYFCASSWGEGENTEAFFGQGTRLTVV.

The CDR3 bases are TGTGCCAGCAGGACAGCCTTAAACACTGAAGCTTTCTTT. It translates to CASRTALNTEAFF. The chain is built from TRBV6-5 and TRBJ1-1, with D tentatively TRBD1 (5 bases). This CDR3 has 13 residues. V was trimmed by 6 bases and J by 2 bases, leaving 10 bases between them. CDR1 is MNHEY and CDR2 is SVGAGI in the germline V gene.

The chain links TRBV6-5 to TRBJ1-2, with D uncertain. Trimming left V 0 bases short and J 13 bases short, with 12 bases between. CDR3 size: 12 residues. Germline-derived CDR1 and CDR2 are MNHEY and SVGAGI. CDR3 residues: CASSYSGGLCTF. DNA for the CDR3: TGTGCCAGCAGTTACTCCGGCGGTCTTTGCACCTTC.